This is a list of T cell receptor beta chains from one sample in a study of T cells in Graves' hyperthyroidism and ophthalmopathy. MiXCR, applied by TCRdb to the multiplex PCR reads, yields one record per CDR3 protein. Counted here are about 520,000 distinct CDR3 sequences, around 22% occurring once; the ten biggest clones make up about 11%. Material: blood. Receptor source: a woman in her twenties or thirties with Graves' ophthalmopathy. Both conserved end residues are part of each CDR3. The order of the fields is V gene, CDR3 length, clone size, D gene, J gene, CDR3 DNA, CDR3 protein. The D gene is left open where the match is weak. Clone size is given for some rows only: seen once, a few or many times, or a class if the clone is expanded.

V: TRBV6-1; length: 13; size: many; D: TRBD1; J: TRBJ1-2; DNA: TGTGCCAGCATCGACAGGGTTCTACGAGGCTACACCTTC; CDR3: CASIDRVLRGYTF
V: TRBV27; length: 16; size: few; D: -; J: TRBJ2-4; DNA: TGTGCCAGCAGTTTATTAGCACCTGTAGCCAAAAACATTCAGTACTTC; CDR3: CASSLLAPVAKNIQYF
V: TRBV7-9; length: 14; size: many; D: -; J: TRBJ1-2; DNA: TGTGCCAGCAGCTTAGAGGAGGGCGTATATGGCTACACCTTC; CDR3: CASSLEEGVYGYTF
V: TRBV7-8; length: 17; size: -; D: -; J: TRBJ1-6; DNA: TGTGCCAGCAGCTTAGAAGGGGCCGACACCTATAATTCACCCCTCCACTTT; CDR3: CASSLEGADTYNSPLHF
V: TRBV6-1; length: 14; size: many; D: -; J: TRBJ2-7; DNA: TGTGCCAAGGGCGCGGGACAAAAAGTCTACGAGCAGTACTTC; CDR3: CAKGAGQKVYEQYF
V: TRBV12-3/TRBV12-4; length: 14; size: -; D: -; J: TRBJ1-1; DNA: TGTGCCAGCACCTCCTGGGGCAGATACACTGAAGCTTTCTTT; CDR3: CASTSWGRYTEAFF
V: TRBV28; length: 13; size: many; D: -; J: TRBJ2-7; DNA: TGTGCCAGCACCGTCACAGGGCTTTACGAGCAGTACTTC; CDR3: CASTVTGLYEQYF
V: TRBV18; length: 13; size: many; D: -; J: TRBJ1-2; DNA: TGTGCCAGCTCACTGGGGGAAGACTATGGCTACACCTTC; CDR3: CASSLGEDYGYTF
V: TRBV11-3; length: 15; size: -; D: TRBD1; J: TRBJ2-7; DNA: TGTGCCAGCAGCTCCCCCTGGACAGGGGGCTACGAGCAGTACTTC; CDR3: CASSSPWTGGYEQYF
V: TRBV6-2/TRBV6-3; length: 16; size: many; D: -; J: TRBJ1-1; DNA: TGTGCCAGCAGTTACTCGGTGGCAGGGCACAACACTGAAGCTTTCTTT; CDR3: CASSYSVAGHNTEAFF
V: TRBV6-1; length: 14; size: few; D: TRBD1; J: TRBJ1-2; DNA: TGTGCCAGCAGTGAAGGGACAGGGAGGAATGGCTACACCTTC; CDR3: CASSEGTGRNGYTF
V: TRBV6-5; length: 17; size: many; D: -; J: TRBJ2-2; DNA: TGTGCCAGCAGTTACGGCTCCACTAGGGGGGGTACCGGGGAGCTGTTTTTT; CDR3: CASSYGSTRGGTGELFF
V: TRBV28; length: 16; size: many; D: -; J: TRBJ1-3; DNA: TGTGCCAGCAGTTTATTAGGACCGAGCTCTGGAAACACCATATATTTT; CDR3: CASSLLGPSSGNTIYF
V: TRBV5-1; length: 14; size: many; D: -; J: TRBJ1-3; DNA: TGCGCCAGCAGCGACACAGGAACTGGAAACACCATATATTTT; CDR3: CASSDTGTGNTIYF
V: TRBV19; length: 13; size: many; D: -; J: TRBJ1-5; DNA: TGTGCCGCGCGGGGCGATAGCAATCAGCCCCAGCATTTT; CDR3: CAARGDSNQPQHF
V: TRBV18; length: 15; size: many; D: -; J: TRBJ1-1; DNA: TGTGCCAGCTCACAAGGGGCAGGAGTGGACACTGAAGCTTTCTTT; CDR3: CASSQGAGVDTEAFF
V: TRBV25-1; length: 14; size: many; D: -; J: TRBJ1-2; DNA: TGTGCCAGCAGACCTATGGGGGTTGCCTATGGCTACACCTTC; CDR3: CASRPMGVAYGYTF
V: TRBV6-5; length: 13; size: few; D: -; J: TRBJ2-7; DNA: TGTGCCAGCACGGAGGGTTTCTCTGTTGTGCAGTACTTC; CDR3: CASTEGFSVVQYF
V: TRBV12-5; length: 14; size: many; D: -; J: TRBJ1-2; DNA: TGTGCTAGTGGTCCGGGGCTACCTAAGAGGGGCTACACCTTC; CDR3: CASGPGLPKRGYTF
V: TRBV7-8; length: 16; size: few; D: -; J: TRBJ1-5; DNA: TGTGCCAGCAGCTCGTGGATCTCCGATAGCAATCAGCCCCAGCATTTT; CDR3: CASSSWISDSNQPQHF
V: TRBV18; length: 14; size: many; D: TRBD1; J: TRBJ1-1; DNA: TGTGCCAGCTCACTGGACAGGACCGGGACTGAAGCTTTCTTT; CDR3: CASSLDRTGTEAFF
V: TRBV5-4; length: 14; size: few; D: -; J: TRBJ1-5; DNA: TGTGCCAGCAGCTTGTTTGGGGGCAATCAGCCCCAGCATTTT; CDR3: CASSLFGGNQPQHF
V: TRBV4-1; length: 16; size: -; D: TRBD2; J: TRBJ2-3; DNA: TGCGCCAGCAGCCAAGAAGCGGGGATCATGGCAGATACGCAGTATTTT; CDR3: CASSQEAGIMADTQYF
V: TRBV12-3/TRBV12-4; length: 18; size: -; D: -; J: TRBJ2-5; DNA: TGTGCCAGCAGTCAATCCCGATCCAGTCCAGCTGGTGAGGAGACCCAGTACTTC; CDR3: CASSQSRSSPAGEETQYF
V: TRBV4-1; length: 14; size: many; D: TRBD1; J: TRBJ1-2; DNA: TGCGCCAGCAGCCGACAGGGGCAAGTCTATGGCTACACCTTC; CDR3: CASSRQGQVYGYTF
V: TRBV24-1; length: 18; size: many; D: TRBD2; J: TRBJ2-2; DNA: TGTGCCACCAGTGATTTGTCTACTAGCGGGGGGGCGTCCGGGGAGCTGTTTTTT; CDR3: CATSDLSTSGGASGELFF
V: TRBV6-5; length: 14; size: -; D: TRBD1; J: TRBJ1-2; DNA: TGTGCCAGCAGTTACTCCAGGGGGTTCTATGGCTACACCTTC; CDR3: CASSYSRGFYGYTF
V: TRBV12-3/TRBV12-4; length: 16; size: few; D: -; J: TRBJ2-6; DNA: TGTGCCAGCAGTTTCGGGACTGCCTCTGGGGCCAACGTCCTGACTTTC; CDR3: CASSFGTASGANVLTF
V: TRBV7-2; length: 14; size: many; D: -; J: TRBJ1-2; DNA: TGTGCCAGCAGCTCTAGGGCAGGGCCCTATGGCTACACCTTC; CDR3: CASSSRAGPYGYTF
V: TRBV19; length: 11; size: many; D: -; J: TRBJ2-3; DNA: TGTGCCAGTAGTATGGGAGATACGCAGTATTTT; CDR3: CASSMGDTQYF
V: TRBV28; length: 16; size: many; D: -; J: TRBJ1-5; DNA: TGTGCCAGCAGACCACCTCGACAGGAGTGGAATCAGCCCCAGCATTTT; CDR3: CASRPPRQEWNQPQHF
V: TRBV11-2; length: 15; size: many; D: -; J: TRBJ1-2; DNA: TGTGCCAGCAGCTTTCCGACGGTGGCCCTAGGGGGCTACACCTTC; CDR3: CASSFPTVALGGYTF
V: TRBV27; length: 17; size: many; D: TRBD1; J: TRBJ1-2; DNA: TGTGCCAGCAGCCACATTCCGGGACAGCGGGAGGGGGATGGCTACACCTTC; CDR3: CASSHIPGQREGDGYTF
V: TRBV6-1; length: 14; size: few; D: -; J: TRBJ2-7; DNA: TGTGCCACCTTAGGACCGATGATTTCCTACGAGCAGTACTTC; CDR3: CATLGPMISYEQYF
V: TRBV6-1; length: 15; size: many; D: -; J: TRBJ2-7; DNA: TGTGCCAGCAGTGAAGGGCTAGCCATGGGAAACAAGCAGTACTTC; CDR3: CASSEGLAMGNKQYF
V: TRBV30; length: 11; size: many; D: -; J: TRBJ2-2; DNA: TGTGCCTGGGACAGAGCCGGGGAGCTGTTTTTT; CDR3: CAWDRAGELFF
V: TRBV12-3/TRBV12-4; length: 14; size: many; D: -; J: TRBJ1-2; DNA: TGTGCCAGCAGCACCCCGGACAGCTACTATGGCTACACCTTC; CDR3: CASSTPDSYYGYTF
V: TRBV5-5; length: 15; size: many; D: TRBD1; J: TRBJ2-2; DNA: TGTGCCAGCAGCGGACAGGGGGCGTACACCGGGGAGCTGTTTTTT; CDR3: CASSGQGAYTGELFF
V: TRBV6-1; length: 14; size: many; D: -; J: TRBJ1-2; DNA: TGTGCCAGCAGTGAGTGGGGACTGAGCTATGGCTACACCTTC; CDR3: CASSEWGLSYGYTF
V: TRBV7-3; length: 14; size: many; D: -; J: TRBJ1-1; DNA: TGTGCCAGCAGCCTCGGACGGGATAGCACTGAAGCTTTCTTT; CDR3: CASSLGRDSTEAFF
V: TRBV7-2; length: 15; size: many; D: -; J: TRBJ2-5; DNA: TGTGCCAGCAGCTTAGGACGGGGGTACCAAGAGGCCCAGTACTTC; CDR3: CASSLGRGYQEAQYF
V: TRBV20-1; length: 17; size: many; D: -; J: TRBJ2-7; DNA: TGCAGTGGGGATGGAAGGTTGGCGACAGGTCTGGTTCACGAGCAGTACTTC; CDR3: CSGDGRLATGLVHEQYF
V: TRBV28; length: 12; size: -; D: -; J: TRBJ1-1; DNA: TGTGCCAGCAGTTTAACACAGGGAGAAGCTTTCTTT; CDR3: CASSLTQGEAFF
V: TRBV13; length: 14; size: -; D: -; J: TRBJ2-7; DNA: TGTGCCAGCAGCTCCGCAGGGTTAATTTACGAGCAGTACTTC; CDR3: CASSSAGLIYEQYF
V: TRBV6-1; length: 14; size: many; D: -; J: TRBJ2-2; DNA: TGTGCCAGCAGCAAACAGGGTGCAAGTGGGGAGCTGTTTTTT; CDR3: CASSKQGASGELFF
V: TRBV20-1; length: 18; size: many; D: TRBD2; J: TRBJ2-7; DNA: TGCAGTGCTAGAGGGAGGGGAACTAGCGGGGTCTTGTGGTACGAGCAGTACTTC; CDR3: CSARGRGTSGVLWYEQYF
V: TRBV5-8; length: 13; size: -; D: -; J: TRBJ1-2; DNA: TGTGCCAGCAGCTTGGGAGGGAGTTGGGGCTACACCTTC; CDR3: CASSLGGSWGYTF
V: TRBV7-2; length: 15; size: -; D: -; J: TRBJ2-5; DNA: TGTGCCAGCAGCCCCACGCGATCGTACCAAGAGACCCAGTACTTC; CDR3: CASSPTRSYQETQYF
V: TRBV6-1; length: 9; size: many; D: -; J: TRBJ1-5; DNA: TGTGCCAGCATACCGGTACGGCATTTT; CDR3: CASIPVRHF
V: TRBV28; length: 20; size: few; D: TRBD1; J: TRBJ1-2; DNA: TGTGCCAGCAGCTCCCTTTTCCCTCATACGGGACAGGGTTCTAACTATGGCTACACCTTC; CDR3: CASSSLFPHTGQGSNYGYTF
V: TRBV30; length: 15; size: many; D: -; J: TRBJ2-6; DNA: TGTGCCTGGAGTGAACTAGTTACTGGGGCCAACGTCCTGACTTTC; CDR3: CAWSELVTGANVLTF
V: TRBV25-1; length: 13; size: -; D: -; J: TRBJ1-1; DNA: TGTGCCAGCAGTGAGCCCCACAAAGGGCCGGCTTTCTTT; CDR3: CASSEPHKGPAFF
V: TRBV11-2; length: 14; size: once; D: -; J: TRBJ1-1; DNA: TGTGCCAGCAGCCTCGAGCCTCTGGCTACTGAAGCTTTCTTT; CDR3: CASSLEPLATEAFF
V: TRBV6-5; length: 14; size: many; D: TRBD1; J: TRBJ2-7; DNA: TGTGCCAGCGTCCCGCGACAGGGATCGAGCGAGCAGTACTTC; CDR3: CASVPRQGSSEQYF
V: TRBV10-1; length: 15; size: -; D: -; J: TRBJ2-3; DNA: TGCGCCAGCAGTGAGGATCTCGCGAGCACAGATACGCAGTATTTT; CDR3: CASSEDLASTDTQYF
V: TRBV12-3/TRBV12-4; length: 15; size: few; D: -; J: TRBJ1-5; DNA: TGTGCCAGCAGTTTCTCCCGGGGTAGCAATCAGCCCCAGCATTTT; CDR3: CASSFSRGSNQPQHF
V: TRBV27; length: 13; size: many; D: -; J: TRBJ2-7; DNA: TGTGCCAGCAGTTCTAGGAACTCCTACGAGCAGTACTTC; CDR3: CASSSRNSYEQYF
V: TRBV6-1; length: 14; size: many; D: -; J: TRBJ2-2; DNA: TGTGCCAGCAGTGAAATCAGGCTCACCGGGGAGCTGTTTTTT; CDR3: CASSEIRLTGELFF
V: TRBV30; length: 15; size: -; D: -; J: TRBJ2-2; DNA: TGTGCCTGGAGTGTAGAGCCGACGAACACCGGGGAGCTGTTTTTT; CDR3: CAWSVEPTNTGELFF
V: TRBV15; length: 13; size: many; D: -; J: TRBJ1-1; DNA: TGTGCCACCAGCGGTACAGTGAACACTGAAGCTTTCTTT; CDR3: CATSGTVNTEAFF